The clone carrying this TCR beta chain was detected only a few times. The antigen is undetermined. The data stem from a study of post-analysis software for immune sequencing data. Study background: Courses of disease covered relapsing-remitting, secondary progressive and progressive-relapsing multiple sclerosis.

In germline, CDR1 is SGHTA, CDR2 FQGNSA. Germline trimming cut 2 bases from V and 11 bases from J; bases unmatched to any gene: 9. This CDR3 is built from 14 residues. Unique molecular identifiers tagged the TCR beta cDNA libraries. T cells numbering roughly 0.85 to 10 million gave rise to roughly 550,000 cDNA molecules. TCRdb re-called the PCR reads through MiXCR, storing one row per CDR3 protein. The repertoire holds about 500,000 distinct CDR3 sequences, with around 40% as singletons. Study-wide results and limits: Multiple sclerosis patients showed significantly lower normalized Chao1 diversity than controls did. F measure showed strong co-clustering of same-batch samples. Controls showed lower frequencies than patients for 4 or 5 TRBV segments, and TRBV5-6, TRBV5-1 and TRBV20-1 were among these.

The chain carries TRBV7-2 and TRBJ2-7; 10 positions agree with TRBD1. The sample was blood. The origin of this receptor is a girl between 5 and 17 years old with multiple sclerosis. The CDR3 nucleotides read TGTGCCAGCAGCTTACGGGACAGGGGCCCCGCGAAGTACTTC. Translating it yields CASSLRDRGPAKYF. The entire variable domain, with the rest obtained from reference TRBV7-2 and TRBJ2-7, is as follows: GAGVSQSPSNKVTEKGKDVELRCDPISGHTALYWYRQSLGQGLEFLIYFQGNSAPDKSGLPSDRFSAERTGGSVSTLTIQRTQQEDSAVYLCASSLRDRGPAKYFGPGTRLTVT.